Listed here is a single T cell receptor (beta chain). Its target is not known. This sample is part of a study of cytomegalovirus exposure and HLA in healthy donors. Across the study: The Caucasian-associated ancestry cluster held roughly 81% of around 380 genotyped donors.

Findings of the study overall: For most subjects, TCR beta sequences were reported to predict HLA-A and HLA-B alleles with accuracy. Later analysis showed most CMV-associated TCR beta chains appearing HLA-restricted. HLA alleles were associated with fewer than 20,000 TCR beta sequences in a later analysis at 0.05 false discovery rate.

PCR involved 60 Vbeta and 13 Jbeta primers. Clones were read by immunoSEQ multiplex PCR, and TCRdb kept only the in-frame ones, dropping some. Here the sample spans roughly 120,000 clones, around 80% being singletons. J gave up 4 bases and V 6 bases, and 9 bases lay outside the gene matches. The length of the CDR3 is 15 residues. From germline, CDR1 is MDHEN and CDR2 SYDVKM. What was sequenced was PBMCs. This TCR came from a young man in good health and CMV-seronegative. The chain combines TRBV28 with TRBJ2-7, with 10 bases aligning to TRBD2. This CDR3 reads CASSPGTSVRYEQYF. The CDR3 region has the DNA TGTGCCAGCAGCCCCGGGACTAGCGTAAGATACGAGCAGTACTTC. The full variable domain, with the rest looked up from reference TRBV28 and TRBJ2-7, is DVKVTQSSRYLVKRTGEKVFLECVQDMDHENMFWYRQDPGLGLRLIYFSYDVKMKEKGDIPEGYSVSREKKERFSLILESASTNQTSMYLCASSPGTSVRYEQYFGPGTRLTVT.